The source of this T cell receptor beta chain is a study of CD8 T cells in Susac syndrome. V lost 0 bases to trimming and J lost 6 bases; unmatched junction nucleotides: 5. Germline assignment: CDR1 SQVTM and CDR2 ANQGSEA. CDR3 length: 14 residues. With random hexamers, reverse transcription was performed on about 0.5 to 1 ug of RNA. Amplification of TCR beta CDR3 used immunoSEQ multiplex PCR across 54 Vbeta and 13 Jbeta. MiXCR was run by TCRdb on the immunoSEQ multiplex PCR reads, yielding one entry per CDR3 protein. The sample yields 150,000 to 200,000 distinct CDR3 sequences, 80% to 95% seen once. The chain uses TRBV29-1 and TRBJ2-3; TRBD1 matches at 8 bases. Input material: CD4+ T cells from PBMCs. The TCR was taken from a human donor in good health. This CDR3 reads CSVEDPAGGDTQYF. In DNA, the CDR3 is TGCAGCGTTGAAGATCCCGCAGGGGGCGATACGCAGTATTTT.